A single T cell receptor beta chain is shown here with its context. Generated by immunoSEQ multiplex PCR, the TCRdb table keeps only in-frame clones and is missing some. Of under 55,000 clones in the sample, roughly four fifths were seen once. The entry originates in a study of radiation and T cells in renal cell carcinoma. Study information: Nephrectomy followed 15 Gy stereotactic body radiation by 4 weeks.

Regarding time point: baseline pretreatment blood. The treatment was: 15 Gy SBRT to primary tumor, nephrectomy 4 weeks later. After SBRT, blood was collected at 2 and 4 weeks, plus baseline. The tumor was a clear cell renal cell carcinoma. V shed 10 bases and J shed 1 base, with 20 bases lying between them. The CDR3 consists of 15 residues. Looked up from germline, CDR1 is ENHRY and CDR2 is SYGVKD. The rearrangement links TRBV10-3 to TRBJ2-7, with D maybe TRBD2 (5 bases). This clonotype was sampled from a woman in her 70s with renal cell carcinoma. The sample consisted of blood, taken from a patient whose treatment included radiotherapy and nephrectomy. The CDR3, as DNA: TGTGCCACCGAGGGTGATGACGGTGGTTCCTACGAGCAGTACTTC. Its translation: CATEGDDGGSYEQYF.